The 8 T cell receptor beta chains given below trace back to one sample, sequenced in a study of control samples from healthy donors and cancer patients. The protocol was immunoSEQ multiplex PCR, while the TCRdb copy is restricted to in-frame clones and leaves out a portion. In the table there are approximately 19,000 clones, roughly 80% of which are singletons. The sequenced sample consisted of PBMCs. The receptors here all came from a woman between 65 and 79 years old with lung cancer.

This clone occurred once. The gene calls are TRBV29-1 and TRBJ2-1; 10 nucleotides match TRBD1. Looked up from germline, CDR1 is SQVTM and CDR2 is ANQGSEA. This CDR3 is 13 amino acids long. The ends lost 5 bases at V and 6 bases at J; junction bases unmatched: 4. This CDR3 is CSVMRQGANEQFF. CDR3 DNA sequence: TGCAGCGTTATGAGACAGGGGGCCAATGAGCAGTTCTTC.

This chain joins TRBV13 and TRBJ2-7; D perhaps matches TRBD1 (5 bases). CDR1 is PRHDT, CDR2 FYEKMQ, per germline (reference sequence). The CDR3 runs 15 residues. V was shortened by 5 bases and J by 0 bases, with 14 bases between the two germline ends. This chain's CDR3 is CASSGAGSSSYEQYF. CDR3 DNA: TGTGCCAGCAGCGGGGCAGGGTCGAGCTCCTACGAGCAGTACTTC.

The CDR3 protein is CASQRADSYEQYF. CDR3 nucleotide sequence: TGTGCCAGCCAAAGGGCGGATTCCTACGAGCAGTACTTC. The chain uses TRBV5-8 and TRBJ2-7; D uncertain. The CDR3 contains 13 residues. Germline CDR1 reads SGHTS; CDR2 reads YDEGEE. V lost 7 bases and J lost 1, with 12 bases in between.

The chain combines TRBV28 with TRBJ1-4; unclear D gene. Trimming removed 1 base from V and 8 bases from J, with 8 bases in between. Looked up from germline, CDR1 is MDHEN and CDR2 is SYDVKM. The CDR3 consists of 13 residues. In nucleotides, the CDR3 is TGTGCCAGCAGTTTATATAAGGGCGAAAAACTGTTTTTT. It encodes CASSLYKGEKLFF.

The chain links TRBV2 to TRBJ1-5; D is possibly TRBD1 (6 bases). V lost 6 bases and J lost 2, with 11 bases in between. The CDR3 is 14 amino acids. Germline V gene lookup returns CDR1 SNHLY and CDR2 FYNNEI. The CDR3 spells CASRVQGGNQPQHF. In nucleotides, the CDR3 is TGTGCCAGCAGGGTACAGGGAGGCAATCAGCCCCAGCATTTT.

This clone has just a few counts. This chain connects TRBV27 to TRBJ2-6; unclear D gene. V lost 4 bases and J lost 4, with 11 bases in between. Germline V lookup: CDR1 MNHEY, CDR2 SMNVEV (reference sequence). The CDR3 length is 15 residues. DNA of the CDR3: TGTGCCAGCAGTTATAGGGCAGCGGGGGCCAACGTCCTGACTTTC. Protein product: CASSYRAAGANVLTF.

The rearrangement uses TRBV5-6 and TRBJ2-1, with a weak D call TRBD2 (6 bases). Germline CDR1 SGHDT, CDR2 YYEEEE. CDR3 length: 16 residues. Trimming took 0 bases from V and 7 from J, leaving 17 bases between them. CDR3 protein: CASSLVFRSGVNEQFF. CDR3 nucleotides: TGTGCCAGCAGCTTGGTTTTTAGGTCGGGGGTAAATGAGCAGTTCTTC.

The chain joins TRBV18 to TRBJ2-3; no reliable D call. The CDR3 totals 12 residues. Trimming took off 5 bases at V and 4 bases at J, with 7 bases between the two ends. Looked up from germline, CDR1 is KGHSH and CDR2 is LQKENI. Written as DNA, the CDR3 is TGTGCCAGCTCAGTCCCTCCAGATACGCAGTATTTT. It specifies CASSVPPDTQYF.